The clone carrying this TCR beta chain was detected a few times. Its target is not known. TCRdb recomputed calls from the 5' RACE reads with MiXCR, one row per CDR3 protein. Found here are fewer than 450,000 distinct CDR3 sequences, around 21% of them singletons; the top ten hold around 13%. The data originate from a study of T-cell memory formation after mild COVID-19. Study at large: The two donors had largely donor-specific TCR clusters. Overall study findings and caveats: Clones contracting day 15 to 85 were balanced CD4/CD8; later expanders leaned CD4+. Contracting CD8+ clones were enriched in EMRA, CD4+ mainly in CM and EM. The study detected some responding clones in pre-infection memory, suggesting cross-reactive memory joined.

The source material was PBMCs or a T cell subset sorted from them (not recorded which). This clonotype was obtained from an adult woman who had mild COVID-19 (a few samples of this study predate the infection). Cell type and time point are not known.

In DNA, the CDR3 is TGTGCCAGCAGCTTGGGCAGGGAAGATACGCAGTATTTT. It specifies CASSLGREDTQYF. This chain links TRBV5-4 with TRBJ2-3; tentative D call: TRBD1 (5 bases). The CDR3 loop spans 13 amino acids. Germline assignment: CDR1 SGHNT and CDR2 YYREEE (reference sequence). Trimming removed 0 bases at V and 5 bases at J, with 7 bases between.